The 20 T cell receptor beta chains given below trace back to one sample, sequenced in a study of blood T cell repertoires in COVID-19. Profiling relied on immunoSEQ multiplex PCR, and the TCRdb table lists in-frame clones only, not all of them. The sample has 90,000 to 120,000 clones; roughly 89% are singletons. The sample consisted of peripheral blood. The origin of the receptors is a human donor in a cohort sampled during active COVID-19.

This clone was seen more than once but under ten times. The chain joins TRBV10-3 to TRBJ1-4; D possibly corresponds to TRBD1 (5 bases). Germline-derived CDR1 and CDR2 are ENHRY and SYGVKD. Trimming took 5 bases from V and 5 from J, leaving 12 bases between them. The CDR3 length is 14 residues. CDR3 nucleotides: TGTGCCATCAGTCTCGGGGGGAAGAATGAAAAACTGTTTTTT. Its protein product is CAISLGGKNEKLFF.

V is TRBV30 and J is TRBJ2-7; TRBD1 matches at 7 bases. The CDR3 sequence is 13 residues long. Germline trimming cut 8 bases from V and 6 bases from J; bases unmatched to any gene: 13. Per germline, CDR1 GTSNPN and CDR2 SVGIG (reference sequence). CDR3 DNA sequence: TGTGCCCTCGACAGGGAAGGTCCGGGCGAGCAGTACTTC. It encodes CALDREGPGEQYF.

This clone showed up just once. The CDR3 sequence is CASSRGTLETQYF. DNA of the CDR3: TGCGCCAGCAGCCGCGGGACTTTAGAGACCCAGTACTTC. The chain uses TRBV4-1 and TRBJ2-5, with TRBD2 as a possible D gene (6 bases). CDR1 and CDR2 (germline): MGHRA, YSYEKL. This CDR3 has 13 residues. Trimming removed 4 bases at V and 4 bases at J, with 10 bases between.

The chain is built from TRBV27 and TRBJ1-1, with TRBD1 identical over 7 bases. The CDR3 runs 14 residues. The germline CDR1 and CDR2 sequences are MNHEY and SMNVEV (reference sequence). V was pared by 9 bases and J by 0 bases, with 7 bases of the junction left unmatched. Written as DNA, the CDR3 is TGTGCCAGTCGTTCGGACAGGATGAACACTGAAGCTTTCTTT. It translates to CASRSDRMNTEAFF.

This chain joins TRBV6-4 and TRBJ2-1; 9 nucleotides agree with TRBD2. Germline trimming cut 0 bases from V and 5 bases from J; bases unmatched to any gene: 2. CDR3 length: 15 residues. CDR1 is MRHNA, CDR2 SNTAGT, per germline. This chain's CDR3 is CASSDSAGGNNEQFF. The CDR3 region has the DNA TGTGCCAGCAGTGACTCTGCGGGAGGGAACAATGAGCAGTTCTTC.

The V and J genes are TRBV5-4 and TRBJ2-1; 8 bases align to TRBD2. V lost 4 bases and J lost 9; bases outside the gene matches: 12. This CDR3 region has 15 residues. Germline lookup yields CDR1 SGHNT and CDR2 YYREEE (reference sequence). For the CDR3, the DNA is TGTGCCAGCAGCGCAAGACTAGCGCCGGGCGGTGAGCAGTTCTTC. This codes for CASSARLAPGGEQFF.

In its sample, this clone was seen once. V and J are TRBV6-1 and TRBJ2-7; perhaps TRBD1 as D (6 bases). Looked up from germline, CDR1 is MNHNS and CDR2 is SASEGT. The CDR3 loop spans 17 amino acids. Between the trimmed V and J ends, which lost 0 bases and 0 bases, there was a span of 15 bases. The CDR3 DNA reads TGTGCCAGCAGTGAAGCTAGCGACAGGCAAGGCTCCTACGAGCAGTACTTC. Translating gives CASSEASDRQGSYEQYF.

The gene calls are TRBV6-4 and TRBJ2-1, with 16 bases that match TRBD2. V lost 5 bases and J lost 8; bases outside the gene matches: 9. The CDR3 totals 17 residues. Per germline, CDR1 MRHNA and CDR2 SNTAGT. For the CDR3, the DNA is TGTGCCAGCAGTCCCTCCGGGACTAGCGGGAGGGTTGATGAGCAGTTCTTC. Protein sequence: CASSPSGTSGRVDEQFF.

The rearrangement links TRBV12-3 or TRBV12-4 to TRBJ2-7; no definite D call. V lost 3 bases and J lost 4, with 4 bases in between. The CDR3 contains 11 residues. The CDR3 coding sequence is TGTGCCAGCAGTTTGGAGTACGAGCAGTACTTC. This gives the protein CASSLEYEQYF.

The rearrangement uses TRBV6-5 and TRBJ1-5; possibly TRBD1 for D (5 bases). Trimming pared 4 bases from V and 1 base from J, leaving 11 bases between. Germline CDR1 and CDR2: MNHEY and SVGAGI. The CDR3 is 15 amino acids. The CDR3, as DNA: TGTGCCAGCAGTTCAGGGCTCTACAGCAATCAGCCCCAGCATTTT. Translation: CASSSGLYSNQPQHF.

The rearrangement uses TRBV12-3 or TRBV12-4 and TRBJ1-1; D is uncertain. This CDR3 comprises 12 residues. The ends were cut back, 2 bases at V and 5 bases at J, with 6 bases in the middle. CDR3 sequence reads: CASSLSGTEAFF. In DNA form, the CDR3 reads TGTGCCAGCAGTTTATCGGGGACTGAAGCTTTCTTT.

The chain has TRBV18 and TRBJ1-1, with unresolved D. The CDR3 length is 12 residues. The germline CDR1 and CDR2 sequences are KGHSH and LQKENI. V lost 3 bases, J lost 10 bases, and 12 bases lay in between. For the CDR3, the DNA is TGTGCCAGCTCACCTTTGGACGGAGGAGCTTTCTTT. This sequence encodes CASSPLDGGAFF.

The chain joins TRBV7-3 to TRBJ2-3; TRBD2 is a possible D gene (6 bases). The CDR3 runs 14 residues. From germline, CDR1 is SGHTA and CDR2 FQGTGA. Deletions cut 5 bases from V and 4 bases from J, with 13 bases between. This CDR3 is CASSGRLVADTQYF. CDR3 coding DNA: TGTGCCAGCAGCGGTAGACTAGTTGCAGATACGCAGTATTTT.

The chain uses TRBV25-1 and TRBJ2-1, with TRBD2 as a possible D gene (6 bases). There are 15 residues in the CDR3. Trimming stripped 2 bases from V and 4 bases from J, with 12 bases between. CDR1 MGHDK and CDR2 SYGVNS come from the germline V gene. For the CDR3, the DNA is TGTGCCAGCAGTGAAACGGAGGGAGCGTACAATGAGCAGTTCTTC. It is translated as CASSETEGAYNEQFF.

CDR3 in amino acids: CASSSSGTGFYEKLFF. DNA for the CDR3: TGTGCCAGCAGTTCATCCGGGACAGGGTTTTATGAAAAACTGTTTTTT. The rearrangement uses TRBV28 and TRBJ1-4; 9 bases are shared with TRBD1. J lost 6 bases, V lost 4 bases, and 9 bases had no gene match. This CDR3 has 16 amino acids. Per the germline V gene, CDR1 is MDHEN and CDR2 is SYDVKM.

The chain links TRBV28 to TRBJ2-4; D is unclear. From germline, CDR1 is MDHEN and CDR2 SYDVKM. The CDR3 has 14 residues. The V and J ends lost 6 bases and 4 bases respectively, with 13 bases between them. In nucleotides, the CDR3 is TGTGCCAGCAGCCGTACAAAGAGGAAAAACATTCAGTACTTC. It yields the protein CASSRTKRKNIQYF.

Only a few counts were recorded for this clone. J is TRBJ1-2 and V is TRBV7-8; no clear D. This CDR3 has 14 residues. Trimming left V 5 bases short and J 1 base short, with 11 bases between. The germline V gene has CDR1 SGHVS and CDR2 FQNEAQ. CDR3 sequence: CASSVSNINYGYTF. DNA of the CDR3: TGTGCCAGCAGCGTCTCGAACATTAACTATGGCTACACCTTC.

The chain joins TRBV5-6 to TRBJ2-3; 8 bases align to TRBD2. The CDR3 totals 17 residues. Germline loops: CDR1 SGHDT, CDR2 YYEEEE. With V trimmed by 3 bases and J by 1 base, 10 bases remained unmatched. The CDR3 reads CASSWRAGGSGTDTQYF. The CDR3 nucleotides are TGTGCCAGCAGCTGGCGGGCGGGAGGCTCTGGCACAGATACGCAGTATTTT.

The chain carries TRBV4-3 and TRBJ1-3, with 9 bases matching TRBD1. CDR1 is LGHNA, CDR2 YSLEER, per germline. With V trimmed by 0 bases and J by 8 bases, 11 bases remained unmatched. The CDR3 loop spans 17 amino acids. The CDR3 loop reads CASSQDKTGGLRDTIYF. The CDR3 DNA reads as TGCGCCAGCAGCCAAGATAAAACAGGGGGCTTGCGAGACACCATATATTTT.

The chain is built from TRBV6-1 and TRBJ1-2; 10 nucleotides line up with TRBD1. This CDR3 spans 16 amino acids. V lost 4 bases, J lost 4 bases, and 9 bases stayed unmatched. Per germline, CDR1 MNHNS and CDR2 SASEGT. Written as DNA, the CDR3 is TGTGCCAGCAGTGCCAGACAGGGGGCGCGTCTCTATGGCTACACCTTC. Amino acid sequence: CASSARQGARLYGYTF.